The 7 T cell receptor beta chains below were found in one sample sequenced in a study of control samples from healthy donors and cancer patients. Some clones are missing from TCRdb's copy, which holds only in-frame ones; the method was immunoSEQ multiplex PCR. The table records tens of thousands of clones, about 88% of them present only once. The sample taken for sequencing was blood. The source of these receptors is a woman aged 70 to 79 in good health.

The CDR3 here is CASSGDATDTQYF. The DNA of the CDR3 is TGTGCCAGCAGCGGGGATGCGACAGATACGCAGTATTTT. The V and J genes are TRBV9 and TRBJ2-3; D uncertain. The CDR3 has 13 residues. CDR1 and CDR2 from the germline V gene are SGDLS and YYNGEE. Trimming cost V 3 bases and J 3 bases, with 8 bases left between them.

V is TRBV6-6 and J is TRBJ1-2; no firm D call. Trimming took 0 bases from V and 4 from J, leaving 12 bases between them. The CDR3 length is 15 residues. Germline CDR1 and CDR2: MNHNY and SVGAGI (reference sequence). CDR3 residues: CASSYSGSSTYGYTF. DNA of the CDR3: TGTGCCAGCAGTTACTCGGGGTCCTCAACCTATGGCTACACCTTC.

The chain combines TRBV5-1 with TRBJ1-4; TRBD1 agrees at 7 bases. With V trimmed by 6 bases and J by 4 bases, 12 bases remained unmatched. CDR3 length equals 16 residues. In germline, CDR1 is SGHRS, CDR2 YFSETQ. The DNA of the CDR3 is TGCGCCAGCACTACTCCTACAGGGGATGGTAATGAAAAACTGTTTTTT. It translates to CASTTPTGDGNEKLFF.

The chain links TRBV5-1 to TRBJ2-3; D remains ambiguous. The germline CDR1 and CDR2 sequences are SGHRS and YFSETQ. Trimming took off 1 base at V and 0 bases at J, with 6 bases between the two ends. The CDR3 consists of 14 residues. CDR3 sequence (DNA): TGCGCCAGCAGCTTGCCCGGTAGCACAGATACGCAGTATTTT. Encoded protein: CASSLPGSTDTQYF.

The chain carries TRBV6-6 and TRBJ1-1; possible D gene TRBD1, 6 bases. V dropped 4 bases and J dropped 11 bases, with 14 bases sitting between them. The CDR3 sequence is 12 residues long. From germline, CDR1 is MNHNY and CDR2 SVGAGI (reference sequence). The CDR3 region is CASSSADRRAFF. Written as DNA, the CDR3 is TGTGCCAGCAGTTCAGCTGACAGGCGGGCTTTCTTT.

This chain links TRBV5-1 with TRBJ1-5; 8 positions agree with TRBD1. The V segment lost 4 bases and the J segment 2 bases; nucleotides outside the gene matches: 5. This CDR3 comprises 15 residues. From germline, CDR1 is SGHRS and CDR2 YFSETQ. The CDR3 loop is CASSPGTGGNQPQHF. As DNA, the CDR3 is TGCGCCAGCAGCCCGGGGACAGGCGGCAATCAGCCCCAGCATTTT.

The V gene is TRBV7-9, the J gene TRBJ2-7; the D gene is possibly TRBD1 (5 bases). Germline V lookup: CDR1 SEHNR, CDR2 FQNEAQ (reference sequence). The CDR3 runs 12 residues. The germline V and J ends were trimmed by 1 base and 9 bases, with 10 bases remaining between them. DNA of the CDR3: TGTGCCAGCAGCTTAGGACAGATAAGGCAGTACTTC. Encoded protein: CASSLGQIRQYF.